Reported below is one T cell receptor beta chain. Other DNA sequences in this specimen translate into the identical CDR3. Trimming cost V 1 base and J 0 bases, with 7 bases left between them. Germline V CDR1 and CDR2: SEHNR, FQNEAQ (reference sequence). This CDR3 spans 15 amino acids. Original methodology: Amplification from reference gene primers served as the basis for estimated nucleated cell counts. Assay used: immunoSEQ multiplex PCR; TCRdb lists only in-frame clones, some missing. That table furnishes V, J and clone size, whereas the DNA furnished D and trimming. The sample holds roughly 350,000 clones, 88% seen once. These data come from a study of blood T cell repertoires in COVID-19. About the study: Whether acute or convalescent, the COVID-19 samples came from the United States, Italy and Spain. Sample material is recorded as cDNA or gDNA derived from T cells, B-cell-depleted T cells, or PBMCs.

The gene calls are TRBV7-9 and TRBJ2-1; no clear D gene. Specimen: peripheral blood. The sequence was obtained from a woman in her 50s with active or convalescent COVID-19. The CDR3 protein is CASSLVDSSYNEQFF. Here the CDR3 DNA reads TGTGCCAGCAGCTTAGTAGATAGCTCCTACAATGAGCAGTTCTTC.